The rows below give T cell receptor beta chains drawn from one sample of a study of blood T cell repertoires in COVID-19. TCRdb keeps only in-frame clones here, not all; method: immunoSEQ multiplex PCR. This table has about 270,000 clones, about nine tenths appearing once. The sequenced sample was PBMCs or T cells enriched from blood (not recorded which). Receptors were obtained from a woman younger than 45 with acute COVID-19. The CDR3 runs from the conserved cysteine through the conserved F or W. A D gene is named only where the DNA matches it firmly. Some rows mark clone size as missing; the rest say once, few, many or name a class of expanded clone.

CDR3: CASSTTSVDTGELFF
DNA: TGTGCCAGCAGCACTACTAGTGTGGACACCGGGGAGCTGTTTTTT
size: -
D: -
J: TRBJ2-2
V: TRBV11-3

CDR3: CASSPQGSSYNEQFF
DNA: TGCGCCAGCAGCCCCCAGGGTAGCTCCTACAATGAGCAGTTCTTC
size: -
D: -
J: TRBJ2-1
V: TRBV5-1

CDR3: CASSFFENEQYF
DNA: TGTGCCAGCAGCTTTTTCGAGAACGAGCAGTACTTC
size: -
D: -
J: TRBJ2-7
V: TRBV5-4

CDR3: CSVEGRENTEAFF
DNA: TGCAGCGTTGAGGGCAGGGAGAACACTGAAGCTTTCTTT
size: once
D: -
J: TRBJ1-1
V: TRBV29-1

CDR3: CASRGDRLGNQPQHF
DNA: TGTGCCAGCAGGGGGGACAGGCTTGGCAATCAGCCCCAGCATTTT
size: -
D: TRBD1
J: TRBJ1-5
V: TRBV2

CDR3: CASSSLVSGGHF
DNA: TGTGCCAGCAGTTCCCTCGTCAGCGGGGGACACTTC
size: -
D: TRBD2
J: TRBJ2-5
V: TRBV28

CDR3: CASSKGGQRMIYEQYF
DNA: TGTGCCAGCAGCAAAGGTGGACAGCGAATGATCTACGAGCAGTACTTC
size: -
D: -
J: TRBJ2-7
V: TRBV21-1

CDR3: CAISGGQVSYEQYF
DNA: TGTGCCATCAGTGGAGGACAGGTCTCCTACGAGCAGTACTTC
size: -
D: TRBD1
J: TRBJ2-7
V: TRBV10-3

CDR3: CSVPDEEDREYYGYTF
DNA: TGCAGCGTTCCCGATGAAGAGGACAGGGAATACTATGGCTACACCTTC
size: -
D: TRBD1
J: TRBJ1-2
V: TRBV29-1

CDR3: CASSPLQGTSGNEQYF
DNA: TGTGCCAGCAGCCCCTTACAGGGGACTAGCGGCAACGAGCAGTACTTC
size: -
D: TRBD2
J: TRBJ2-7
V: TRBV11-2

CDR3: CASHSGGLAGELFF
DNA: TGTGCCAGCCATAGCGGGGGACTAGCCGGGGAGCTGTTTTTT
size: -
D: TRBD2
J: TRBJ2-2
V: TRBV28

CDR3: CASSTGLEQFF
DNA: TGTGCCAGCAGCACAGGGCTTGAGCAGTTCTTC
size: once
D: -
J: TRBJ2-1
V: TRBV12-3/TRBV12-4

CDR3: CATSTRTSGTYNEQFF
DNA: TGTGCCACCAGCACGAGGACTAGCGGAACCTACAATGAGCAGTTCTTC
size: -
D: TRBD2
J: TRBJ2-1
V: TRBV15

CDR3: CASSYRGRGSNQPQHF
DNA: TGTGCCAGCAGTTATAGGGGGAGGGGAAGCAATCAGCCCCAGCATTTT
size: -
D: -
J: TRBJ1-5
V: TRBV6-2/TRBV6-3

CDR3: CASRPSGGQGIHEQYF
DNA: TGTGCCAGCAGACCATCCGGTGGACAGGGGATCCACGAGCAGTACTTC
size: -
D: TRBD1
J: TRBJ2-7
V: TRBV7-9

CDR3: CASSLGQGNSPLHF
DNA: TGTGCCAGCAGTTTAGGGCAGGGGAATTCACCCCTCCACTTT
size: -
D: -
J: TRBJ1-6
V: TRBV27

CDR3: CASIPFPGTPISSGSYNEQFF
DNA: TGTGCCAGCATTCCTTTCCCCGGGACTCCAATCTCCTCCGGGTCCTACAATGAGCAGTTCTTC
size: -
D: -
J: TRBJ2-1
V: TRBV28

CDR3: CASSISRGADTQYF
DNA: TGTGCCAGTAGTATTAGCAGGGGCGCGGATACGCAGTATTTT
size: -
D: -
J: TRBJ2-3
V: TRBV19

CDR3: CASSQDRGPVYGYTF
DNA: TGTGCCAGCAGCCAAGACAGGGGACCAGTCTATGGCTACACCTTC
size: -
D: -
J: TRBJ1-2
V: TRBV4-2

CDR3: CASSQDLNSYNEKLFF
DNA: TGCGCCAGCAGCCAAGATTTGAACAGTTATAATGAAAAACTGTTTTTT
size: -
D: -
J: TRBJ1-4
V: TRBV4-3

CDR3: CASSQDWNLYEQYF
DNA: TGCGCCAGCAGCCAGGACTGGAACCTCTACGAGCAGTACTTC
size: -
D: -
J: TRBJ2-7
V: TRBV4-1

CDR3: CATRNLAGELFF
DNA: TGTGCCACCAGGAACCTAGCCGGGGAGCTGTTTTTT
size: -
D: -
J: TRBJ2-2
V: TRBV24-1

CDR3: CASSSDRGPTNEKLFF
DNA: TGTGCCAGCAGTTCCGACAGGGGACCAACTAATGAAAAACTGTTTTTT
size: -
D: TRBD1
J: TRBJ1-4
V: TRBV28

CDR3: CATSRETAGSGNTIYF
DNA: TGTGCCACCAGCAGAGAGACAGCTGGCTCTGGAAACACCATATATTTT
size: -
D: -
J: TRBJ1-3
V: TRBV15

CDR3: CAISELYLPLAKNIQYF
DNA: TGTGCCATCAGTGAGTTGTACTTACCCCTAGCCAAAAACATTCAGTACTTC
size: -
D: -
J: TRBJ2-4
V: TRBV10-3

CDR3: CASSMTSFYEQYF
DNA: TGTGCCAGCAGCATGACTAGCTTTTACGAGCAGTACTTC
size: -
D: TRBD2
J: TRBJ2-7
V: TRBV7-4

CDR3: CASRTSGRALGSAGELFF
DNA: TGTGCCAGCCGGACTAGCGGGAGGGCCTTGGGGTCTGCCGGGGAGCTGTTTTTT
size: -
D: TRBD2
J: TRBJ2-2
V: TRBV11-2

CDR3: CAWKVSGSLETQYF
DNA: TGTGCCTGGAAGGTTAGCGGGAGTTTGGAGACCCAGTACTTC
size: -
D: TRBD2
J: TRBJ2-5
V: TRBV30

CDR3: CAIEGGAVYEQYF
DNA: TGTGCCATCGAGGGTGGCGCTGTCTACGAGCAGTACTTC
size: -
D: -
J: TRBJ2-7
V: TRBV19

CDR3: CATSDLSREQFF
DNA: TGTGCCACCAGTGATTTGTCCCGGGAGCAGTTCTTC
size: -
D: -
J: TRBJ2-1
V: TRBV24-1

CDR3: CASSLDRASNTGELFF
DNA: TGTGCCAGCTCACTTGACAGGGCCTCGAACACCGGGGAGCTGTTTTTT
size: -
D: TRBD1
J: TRBJ2-2
V: TRBV18

CDR3: CASSLGNNEQFF
DNA: TGCGCCAGCAGCTTGGGTAACAATGAGCAGTTCTTC
size: -
D: -
J: TRBJ2-1
V: TRBV5-1

CDR3: CASSLPPHEELFF
DNA: TGTGCCAGCAGCTTACCCCCACATGAGGAGCTGTTTTTT
size: -
D: -
J: TRBJ2-2
V: TRBV7-9

CDR3: CASSRDRENTEAFF
DNA: TGTGCCAGCAGTCGGGACAGGGAGAACACTGAAGCTTTCTTT
size: -
D: TRBD1
J: TRBJ1-1
V: TRBV28

CDR3: CASRRGGEDTIYF
DNA: TGTGCCAGCAGACGAGGGGGCGAGGACACCATATATTTT
size: once
D: TRBD1
J: TRBJ1-3
V: TRBV6-5

CDR3: CASSPPGAQETQYF
DNA: TGTGCCAGCTCACCTCCGGGAGCTCAAGAGACCCAGTACTTC
size: -
D: -
J: TRBJ2-5
V: TRBV18

CDR3: CASSSTWGAGGPGELFF
DNA: TGTGCCAGCAGCTCCACATGGGGAGCGGGAGGGCCCGGGGAGCTGTTTTTT
size: -
D: TRBD2
J: TRBJ2-2
V: TRBV11-2

CDR3: CASSRAGGPYEQYF
DNA: TGTGCCAGCAGCCGAGCGGGAGGGCCTTACGAGCAGTACTTC
size: -
D: TRBD2
J: TRBJ2-7
V: TRBV7-8

CDR3: CASSLSLGDTDTQYF
DNA: TGTGCCAGCAGTCTATCTCTAGGGGACACAGATACGCAGTATTTT
size: -
D: -
J: TRBJ2-3
V: TRBV6-5

CDR3: CASSTTGDITNEQFF
DNA: TGTGCCAGCAGCACCACAGGGGATATCACCAATGAGCAGTTCTTC
size: -
D: TRBD1
J: TRBJ2-1
V: TRBV13

CDR3: CASSVAPLEFNTEAFF
DNA: TGTGCCAGCAGTGTGGCCCCCTTGGAGTTTAACACTGAAGCTTTCTTT
size: -
D: -
J: TRBJ1-1
V: TRBV2

CDR3: CATSRSRLELYEQYF
DNA: TGTGCCACCAGCAGATCCAGACTAGAGCTGTACGAGCAGTACTTC
size: -
D: -
J: TRBJ2-7
V: TRBV15

CDR3: CASSRTPYPPGAFF
DNA: TGTGCCAGCTCCAGGACACCATATCCTCCCGGGGCTTTCTTT
size: -
D: -
J: TRBJ1-1
V: TRBV28

CDR3: CASTSGLQGADGYTF
DNA: TGTGCCAGCACCTCCGGGTTACAGGGGGCGGATGGCTACACCTTC
size: few
D: TRBD1
J: TRBJ1-2
V: TRBV7-2

CDR3: CASSLEEQGVGYTF
DNA: TGTGCCAGCAGCTTAGAAGAACAGGGGGTCGGCTACACCTTC
size: -
D: TRBD1
J: TRBJ1-2
V: TRBV11-2

CDR3: CASSSGTGDEQYF
DNA: TGTGCCAGCAGCAGTGGGACAGGGGACGAGCAGTACTTC
size: once
D: TRBD1
J: TRBJ2-7
V: TRBV9

CDR3: CASSATGTSLYEQYF
DNA: TGTGCCAGTAGCGCGACCGGGACTAGTCTCTACGAGCAGTACTTC
size: -
D: TRBD2
J: TRBJ2-7
V: TRBV19

CDR3: CASSFQTSSYNEQFF
DNA: TGTGCCAGCAGCTTCCAGACTAGCTCCTACAATGAGCAGTTCTTC
size: -
D: -
J: TRBJ2-1
V: TRBV7-8

CDR3: CASSYPTSGTDTQYF
DNA: TGTGCCAGCAGCTACCCGACTAGCGGCACAGATACGCAGTATTTT
size: -
D: TRBD2
J: TRBJ2-3
V: TRBV13